Sequencing of this TCR beta chain was carried out in a study of T cells expressing NK-cell markers. Study context: The TCR beta repertoires originated in sorted CD3+CD56+NKG2C+, CD3+CD56+NKG2C- and CD3+CD56-NKG2C+ T cells.

The CDR3 extends over 12 amino acids. Synthesis of TCR beta cDNA relied on 5'RACE template switching carrying UMIs. TCRdb re-called the 5' RACE reads and catalogs CDR3 proteins one per entry, DNA excluded. In all, the sample yields roughly 390,000 distinct CDR3 sequences. Sequenced material: blood T cells: a sorted CD56 or NKG2C T cell subset, CD4+ or CD8+ T cells, or bulk PBMC T cells (not recorded which). The clonotype originates from a man between 18 and 69 years old in good health. The V gene is TRBV12-3 or TRBV12-4, the J gene TRBJ2-5. The CDR3 sequence: CASSLNGETQYF.